Following are 11 T cell receptor beta chains from one sample sequenced in a study of molecular identifiers for immune sequencing clone quantification. A single record per CDR3 protein comes from TCRdb applying MiXCR to the PCR reads. Of approximately 630,000 distinct CDR3 sequences in the sample, about 25% were seen once. The sample consisted of naive CD8+ T cells from blood, with Jurkat cell RNA spiked in. Subset described: FACS-sorted CD8+CD4-CCR7+CD45RA+ naive T cells. These receptors were obtained from a human donor in good health. Some libraries in this study had Jurkat cell RNA spiked in.

This clonotype was seen at least ten times. The V gene is TRBV4-1, the J gene TRBJ2-1; the match to TRBD1 covers 8 bases. The J segment lost 6 bases and the V segment lost 3 bases, leaving 10 bases of the junction unmatched. Germline CDR1 MGHRA, CDR2 YSYEKL. This CDR3 has 16 amino acids. CDR3 in amino acids: CASSQRTGGISNEQFF. In DNA, the CDR3 is TGCGCCAGCAGCCAGCGAACAGGGGGAATCAGCAATGAGCAGTTCTTC.

This chain links TRBV9 with TRBJ2-3; TRBD2 matches 10 bases. The ends lost 2 bases at V and 7 bases at J; junction bases unmatched: 4. The CDR3 is 14 residues long. Germline CDR1 is SGDLS and CDR2 is YYNGEE. The DNA for the CDR3 is TGTGCCAGCAGCGTCGGGACTAGCGATTATACGCAGTATTTT. The encoded protein is CASSVGTSDYTQYF.

In this sample, this clonotype turned up a few times. The chain combines TRBV6-2 or TRBV6-3 with TRBJ1-4, with 7 bases that match TRBD1. The J segment lost 8 bases and the V segment lost 5 bases, leaving 8 bases of the junction unmatched. CDR1 is MNHEY and CDR2 is SVGEGT in the germline V gene. The CDR3 has 14 residues. CDR3 region: CASSGQDEGEKLFF. CDR3 in DNA: TGTGCCAGCAGTGGACAGGATGAAGGAGAAAAACTGTTTTTT.

This clonotype was recorded many times. V is TRBV4-3 and J is TRBJ2-3; D is unclear. Germline CDR1 and CDR2: LGHNA and YSLEER. Trimming left V 3 bases short and J 7 bases short, with 20 bases between. This CDR3 has 16 residues. The CDR3 region is CASSHRADPEWNTQYF. The CDR3 DNA follows: TGCGCCAGCAGCCACCGGGCGGACCCCGAATGGAATACGCAGTATTTT.

This clonotype appeared many times. V and J are TRBV6-5 and TRBJ2-7; 8 nucleotides agree with TRBD2. This CDR3 spans 17 amino acids. Trimming took 2 bases from V and 7 from J; bases not matched to a gene: 16. In germline, CDR1 is MNHEY, CDR2 SVGAGI. The CDR3 loop is CASSYHTRPGLVGEQYF. CDR3 in DNA: TGTGCCAGCAGTTACCACACACGACCGGGACTAGTGGGTGAGCAGTACTTC.

This chain joins TRBV6-5 and TRBJ1-2, with D possibly TRBD1 on 5 matching bases. CDR1 is MNHEY, CDR2 SVGAGI, per germline. V lost 5 bases, J lost 4 bases, and 14 bases lay in between. The CDR3 is made up of 14 amino acids. The CDR3 DNA reads TGTGCCAGCAGTCGTGAGTGGGGGTCCTATGGCTACACCTTC. Encoded protein: CASSREWGSYGYTF.

Note on this clonotype: A much larger clone differs by one base, so this may be a read error. The chain combines TRBV5-8 with TRBJ2-5, with 9 bases identical to TRBD2. There are 15 residues in the CDR3. Per the germline V gene, CDR1 is SGHTS and CDR2 is YDEGEE. The CDR3 region has the DNA TGTGCCAGCACGACCGGGACTAGCACTCAAGAGCCCCAGTACTTC. The encoded protein is CASTTGTSTQEPQYF. The variable domain in full, completed from reference TRBV5-8 and TRBJ2-5, reads EAGVTQSPTHLIKTRGQQATLRCSPISGHTSVYWYQQALGLGLQFLLWYDEGEERNRGNFPPRFSGRQFPNYSSELNVNALELEDSALYLCASTTGTSTQEPQYFGPGTRLLVL.

This clonotype showed up just a few times. This chain uses TRBV2 with TRBJ2-7; D tentatively fits TRBD1 or TRBD2 (7 bases each). The length of the CDR3 is 15 residues. V was pared by 9 bases and J by 2 bases, with 20 bases between. CDR1 and CDR2 from the germline V gene are SNHLY and FYNNEI. The CDR3 region is CASTQGREPAYEQYF. The CDR3 DNA reads TGTGCCAGTACACAGGGGAGGGAGCCCGCCTACGAGCAGTACTTC.

V gene TRBV4-3 combines with J gene TRBJ1-1; D is unclear. The length of the CDR3 is 15 residues. Germline-derived CDR1 and CDR2 are LGHNA and YSLEER. V dropped 0 bases and J dropped 4 bases, with 12 bases sitting between them. CDR3 in amino acids: CASSQDLGGVTEAFF. The CDR3 DNA reads TGCGCCAGCAGCCAAGATCTGGGTGGCGTCACTGAAGCTTTCTTT.

This clonotype was picked up many times. The J gene is TRBJ1-1, the V gene TRBV7-9; no clear D. V lost 4 bases, J lost 1 base, and 10 bases lay in between. The CDR3 is 14 amino acids. CDR1 is SEHNR and CDR2 is FQNEAQ in the germline V gene (reference sequence). The CDR3 spells CASSSSRKNTEAFF. For the CDR3, the DNA is TGTGCCAGCAGCTCATCCCGGAAGAACACTGAAGCTTTCTTT. The full variable domain, with the rest looked up from reference TRBV7-9 and TRBJ1-1, is DTGVSQNPRHKITKRGQNVTFRCDPISEHNRLYWYRQTLGQGPEFLTYFQNEAQLEKSRLLSDRFSAERPKGSFSTLEIQRTEQGDSAMYLCASSSSRKNTEAFFGQGTRLTVV.

To note about this clonotype: A much more abundant neighbour one base away suggests this may be a read error. This chain uses TRBV7-9 with TRBJ2-7, with a weak D call TRBD1 (6 bases). CDR3 size: 14 residues. Germline CDR1 SEHNR, CDR2 FQNEAQ (reference sequence). The CDR3 loop reads CASSLEGHNYERYF. Written as DNA, the CDR3 is TGTGCCAGCAGCTTAGAGGGACACAACTACGAGCGGTACTTC. Filled out from reference TRBV7-9 and TRBJ2-7, the complete variable domain reads DTGVSQNPRHKITKRGQNVTFRCDPISEHNRLYWYRQTLGQGPEFLTYFQNEAQLEKSRLLSDRFSAERPKGSFSTLEIQRTEQGDSAMYLCASSLEGHNYERYFGPGTRLTVT.